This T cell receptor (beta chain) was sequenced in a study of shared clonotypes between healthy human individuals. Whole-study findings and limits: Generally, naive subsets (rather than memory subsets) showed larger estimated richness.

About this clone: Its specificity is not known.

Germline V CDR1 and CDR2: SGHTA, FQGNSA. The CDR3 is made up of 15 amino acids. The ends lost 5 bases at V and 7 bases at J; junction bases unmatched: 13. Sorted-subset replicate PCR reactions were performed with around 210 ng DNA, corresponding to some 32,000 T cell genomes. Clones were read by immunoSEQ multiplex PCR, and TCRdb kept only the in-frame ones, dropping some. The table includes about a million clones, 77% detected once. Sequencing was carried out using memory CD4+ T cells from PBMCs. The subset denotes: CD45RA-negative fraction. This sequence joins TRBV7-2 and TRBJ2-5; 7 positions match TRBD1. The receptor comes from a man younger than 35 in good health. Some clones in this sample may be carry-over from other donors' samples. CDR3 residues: CASSRTGEGIWTQYF. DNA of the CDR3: TGTGCCAGCAGCCGCACAGGGGAAGGGATCTGGACCCAGTACTTC.